This note documents a single TCR beta chain sequence. Its antigen remains unknown. Trimming pared 3 bases from V and 5 bases from J, leaving 11 bases between. Germline V gene data show CDR1 as SGHRS and CDR2 as YFSETQ. The CDR3 runs 13 residues. The sample comes from a study of beta chain features in type 1 diabetes. Whole-study findings and limits: Moderately but significantly shorter TCRB CDR3s were found in Type 1 diabetes patients in all four CD4+ subsets.

Expressed TCRB transcripts got sequenced, as all isolated RNA was reverse transcribed. The average output of naive, central memory and regulatory T cell samples was approximately 3.8 million reads. Assay: immunoSEQ multiplex PCR; the TCRdb copy retains only in-frame clones and omits some. Found here are a few hundred thousand clones, about 13% of them singletons; the top ten hold approximately 0.016%. The sequenced sample consisted of naive CD4+ T cells from blood. The J gene is TRBJ1-2, the V gene TRBV5-1; the D gene is possibly TRBD1 (5 bases). The receptor comes from a woman between 18 and 30 years old with type 1 diabetes. Here the CDR3 DNA reads TGCGCCAGCAGCTCTGCAGGGCTTTATGGCTACACCTTC. Its protein is CASSSAGLYGYTF.